One and the same sample provided the 31 T cell receptor beta chains below, sequenced in a study of blood T cells in healthy people across ages. It was with a sample-barcoded 5' primer and a J-beta primer mix that a second PCR of about 6 to 11 cycles was run. Via MiXCR, TCRdb re-called the 5' RACE reads, giving one row per CDR3 protein. This sample has hundreds of thousands of distinct CDR3 sequences, with roughly 50% found just once. Material for sequencing was blood. Every receptor here comes from a man younger than 45 in good health.

The chain recombines TRBV6-5 with TRBJ2-7, with TRBD1 matching over 7 bases. In germline, CDR1 is MNHEY, CDR2 SVGAGI. The CDR3 runs to 14 residues. The junction had 11 bases not matched to a gene; V was cut back by 9 bases and J by 3 bases. CDR3 DNA sequence: TGTGCCAGTAGATACCGGGACAGATACTACGAGCAGTACTTC. Translated: CASRYRDRYYEQYF.

The sample holds a few counts of this clonotype. The J gene is TRBJ2-3, the V gene TRBV2; 7 nucleotides agree with TRBD1. Germline V gives CDR1 SNHLY, CDR2 FYNNEI. J gave up 6 bases and V 6 bases, and 12 bases lay outside the gene matches. The CDR3 contains 15 residues. DNA for the CDR3: TGTGCCAGCAGCCGCCTTATAACAGGGGTGGATACGCAGTATTTT. This encodes CASSRLITGVDTQYF.

The rearrangement joins TRBV12-3 or TRBV12-4 to TRBJ2-5; TRBD1 matches 11 bases. The junction had 3 bases not matched to a gene; V was cut back by 4 bases and J by 5 bases. The CDR3 is 14 amino acids. The CDR3 bases are TGTGCCAGCAGTTCCGGGACAGGGGGGGAGACCCAGTACTTC. This sequence encodes CASSSGTGGETQYF.

The rearrangement links TRBV6-5 to TRBJ1-6, with 8 bases matching TRBD1. V shed 10 bases, J shed 7 bases, and the junction held 9 bases outside the gene matches. The CDR3 covers 14 residues. Per the germline V gene, CDR1 is MNHEY and CDR2 is SVGAGI. CDR3 sequence reads: CATKIGQGNSPLHF. The CDR3 coding sequence is TGTGCCACCAAGATCGGACAGGGCAATTCACCCCTCCACTTT.

The chain uses TRBV4-3 and TRBJ2-4; the D is unclear. The J call is in doubt because the DNA end fits TRBJ2-7 better. Looked up from germline, CDR1 is LGHNA and CDR2 is YSLEER. The CDR3 covers 14 residues. The CDR3 nucleotides are TGCGCCAGCAGCCCACAGCGATTTGTCGACGAGCAGTACTTC. Encoded protein: CASSPQRFVDEQYF.

With regard to this clonotype: Its ends do not fully match the called genes, so a read error is possible. This sequence joins TRBV7-9 and TRBJ1-2; a possible D gene is TRBD1 (5 bases). Germline V gene sequence: CDR1 SEHNR, CDR2 FQNEAQ (reference sequence). CDR3 size: 14 residues. CDR3 protein: CANSLETALASYTF. The CDR3 DNA follows: TGTGCCAACAGCTTAGAGACAGCCCTAGCAAGCTACACCTTC.

V gene TRBV7-2 combines with J gene TRBJ2-7; 11 bases map to TRBD1. V shed 6 bases and J 3 bases; nucleotides not matched to a gene: 7. Germline CDR1 is SGHTA and CDR2 is FQGNSA. The CDR3 spans 15 residues. CDR3 coding DNA: TGTGCCAGCAGAAGATTGGGACAGGGGGTCTACGAGCAGTACTTC. Encoded protein: CASRRLGQGVYEQYF.

J is TRBJ1-2 and V is TRBV6-5, with D perhaps matching TRBD1 (6 bases). Deletions cut 6 bases from V and 6 bases from J, with 11 bases between. The CDR3 spans 12 residues. Germline V gives CDR1 MNHEY, CDR2 SVGAGI. The CDR3 DNA follows: TGTGCCAGCAGAATTCCAGGGGATGGCTACACCTTC. As protein: CASRIPGDGYTF.

J is TRBJ2-5 and V is TRBV6-2 or TRBV6-3, with D maybe TRBD1 (5 bases). Judging by the DNA end, TRBJ2-7 fits better; the J call may be wrong. The CDR3 is 13 residues long. Germline CDR1 MNHEY, CDR2 SVGEGT. CDR3 region: CASNSLQGTEQYF. In DNA, the CDR3 is TGTGCCAGCAATTCCCTCCAGGGCACCGAGCAGTACTTC.

V is TRBV19 and J is TRBJ1-2, with D possibly matching TRBD1 (5 bases). Looked up from germline, CDR1 is LNHDA and CDR2 is SQIVND (reference sequence). The CDR3 sequence is 14 residues long. Trimming removed 6 bases at V and 7 bases at J, with 18 bases between. The CDR3: CASSRPSRAAGYTF. The CDR3 DNA is TGTGCCAGTAGCCGACCCTCCAGGGCCGCTGGCTACACCTTC.

The sample holds many counts of this clonotype. This chain connects TRBV3-1 to TRBJ2-7, with D maybe TRBD2 (5 bases). The CDR3 covers 13 residues. Germline loops: CDR1 LGHDT, CDR2 YNNKEL (reference sequence). V lost 0 bases, J lost 4 bases, and 7 bases lay in between. CDR3 nucleotides: TGTGCCAGCAGCCAAGAGGGCGGGTACGAGCAGTACTTC. Residues: CASSQEGGYEQYF.

The rearrangement joins TRBV6-1 to TRBJ2-7; the match to TRBD1 covers 8 bases. Germline assignment: CDR1 MNHNS and CDR2 SASEGT. The V segment lost 5 bases and the J segment 6 bases; nucleotides outside the gene matches: 12. The CDR3 sequence is 15 residues long. The CDR3 coding sequence is TGTGCCAGCAGTATGATCAGACAGGGGAACGGCGAGCAGTACTTC. Amino acid sequence: CASSMIRQGNGEQYF.

This clonotype was picked up many times. V is TRBV7-8 and J is TRBJ2-7; D not certain. Germline values: CDR1 SGHVS, CDR2 FQNEAQ. V was pared by 1 base and J by 3 bases, with 7 bases between. The CDR3 is 13 residues long. The CDR3 nucleotides read TGTGCCAGCAGCTTAGACACCCTCTACGAGCAGTACTTC. Encoded protein: CASSLDTLYEQYF.

About this clonotype itself: No DNA is shown, since the ends of the CDR3 on it are uncertain; the CDR3 is the one TCRdb lists. CDR3 protein: CASSQEDSGYGYTFDPTF. V usage is TRBV4-1 and J usage is TRBJ1-2; the listed D gene, TRBD1, was not tested against the DNA. The CDR3 region is 18 residues in length, termini included. Germline V lookup: CDR1 MGHRA, CDR2 YSYEKL.

This clonotype was observed a few times. The chain has TRBV7-2 and TRBJ2-7; TRBD2 might be the D (6 bases). CDR1 and CDR2 (germline): SGHTA, FQGNSA. The CDR3 totals 15 residues. V was clipped by 6 bases and J by 3 bases, with 18 bases between them. The CDR3 loop is CASSQRSASDYEQYF. The DNA for the CDR3 is TGTGCCAGCAGTCAGAGGTCGGCTAGCGACTACGAGCAGTACTTC. The whole variable domain, remainder taken from reference TRBV7-2 and TRBJ2-7, is GAGVSQSPSNKVTEKGKDVELRCDPISGHTALYWYRQSLGQGLEFLIYFQGNSAPDKSGLPSDRFSAERTGGSVSTLTIQRTQQEDSAVYLCASSQRSASDYEQYFGPGTRLTVT.

The table lists this clonotype with a few counts. A read error may produce the germline difference seen at one junction end. The rearrangement uses TRBV7-7 and TRBJ2-7; TRBD1 aligns across 8 bases. The CDR3 is 18 residues long. Germline CDR1 reads SSHAT; CDR2 reads FNYEAQ (reference sequence). The CDR3 region has the DNA TGTGCTAGCAGCTTAGCCCCCTCGACCAGGGGGCAGGACTACGAGCAGTACTTC. It specifies CASSLAPSTRGQDYEQYF.

This chain connects TRBV12-3 or TRBV12-4 to TRBJ2-6; D not resolved. The CDR3 has 15 residues. V lost 6 bases and J 0 bases, leaving 9 bases between the germline ends. CDR3 nucleotides: TGTGCCAGCAGCCCAGTCAGCTCTGGGGCCAACGTCCTGACTTTC. Translating it yields CASSPVSSGANVLTF.

The chain has TRBV20-1 and TRBJ2-7; a possible D gene is TRBD1 (5 bases). This CDR3 has 12 amino acids. CDR1 DFQATT and CDR2 SNEGSKA come from the germline V gene (reference sequence). The V gene lost 8 bases and the J gene lost 3 bases, with 14 bases spanning the gap. CDR3 loop: CSSRVEDYEQYF. CDR3 bases: TGCAGTTCCAGGGTAGAGGACTACGAGCAGTACTTC.

J is TRBJ1-2 and V is TRBV7-2, with 7 bases fitting TRBD1. V lost 5 bases and J lost 6; bases outside the gene matches: 9. The CDR3 is 14 amino acids. Per germline, CDR1 SGHTA and CDR2 FQGNSA. CDR3 sequence: CASSPYRTGNGYTF. The CDR3 DNA is TGTGCCAGCAGCCCCTACCGGACAGGCAATGGCTACACCTTC.

The rearrangement joins TRBV6-5 to TRBJ2-3; no definite D call. CDR1 and CDR2 (germline): MNHEY, SVGAGI. There are 14 residues in the CDR3. Trimming removed 4 bases from V and 5 bases from J, with 13 bases in between. The CDR3 reads CASSLGGSVDTQYF. In nucleotides, the CDR3 is TGTGCCAGCAGTTTGGGCGGATCTGTAGATACGCAGTATTTT.

This sequence joins TRBV4-3 and TRBJ1-4, with D hard to call. This CDR3 contains 15 residues. From germline, CDR1 is LGHNA and CDR2 YSLEER. Trimming pared 4 bases from V and 5 bases from J, leaving 14 bases between. The CDR3 is CASSLRWTDNEKLFF. DNA for the CDR3: TGCGCCAGCAGCCTTCGATGGACGGACAATGAAAAACTGTTTTTT.

This rearrangement joins TRBV2 to TRBJ2-7; TRBD1 matches 7 bases. Per the germline V gene, CDR1 is SNHLY and CDR2 is FYNNEI. V lost 8 bases and J lost 5; bases outside the gene matches: 3. The CDR3 spans 11 residues. The CDR3 is CASQTGNEQYF. CDR3 DNA sequence: TGTGCCAGCCAGACAGGGAACGAGCAGTACTTC.

This rearrangement joins TRBV20-1 to TRBJ2-7; the match to TRBD2 covers 9 bases. There are 13 residues in the CDR3. The V and J ends lost 7 bases and 2 bases, in that order; junction bases with no gene match: 6. Germline CDR1 is DFQATT and CDR2 is SNEGSKA (reference sequence). The CDR3: CSVAGGPPYEQYF. The CDR3 DNA reads TGCAGTGTCGCGGGGGGGCCACCCTACGAGCAGTACTTC.

The rearrangement joins TRBV5-1 to TRBJ2-2; no clear D. Looked up from germline, CDR1 is SGHRS and CDR2 is YFSETQ. The CDR3 covers 15 residues. V gave up 0 bases and J gave up 7 bases, with 13 bases separating them. CDR3 residues: CASSLAPVSIGELFF. Written as DNA, the CDR3 is TGCGCCAGCAGCTTGGCTCCAGTTTCGATCGGGGAGCTGTTTTTT.

This chain joins TRBV27 and TRBJ2-2; 14 bases line up with TRBD2. CDR1 and CDR2 (germline): MNHEY, SMNVEV (reference sequence). This CDR3 has 19 amino acids. Losses at the gene ends were 4 bases for V and 3 bases for J; bases not matched to a gene: 10. Here the CDR3 DNA reads TGTGCCAGCAGTTCCCAGACTAGCGGGAGGGCCGGTGACACCGGGGAGCTGTTTTTT. Its translation is CASSSQTSGRAGDTGELFF.

The chain uses TRBV6-2 or TRBV6-3 and TRBJ2-1; unclear D gene. Trimming pared 7 bases from V and 5 bases from J, leaving 12 bases between. The CDR3 is 13 residues long. Germline V CDR1 and CDR2: MNHEY, SVGEGT. CDR3 region: CASMTPLNNEQFF. The CDR3 coding sequence is TGTGCCAGCATGACCCCCCTAAACAATGAGCAGTTCTTC.

The gene calls are TRBV3-1 and TRBJ2-7, with a tentative D call TRBD2 (6 bases). Trimming stripped 7 bases from V and 7 bases from J, with 20 bases between. The length of the CDR3 is 14 residues. Germline CDR1 is LGHDT and CDR2 is YNNKEL (reference sequence). The CDR3 sequence is CASTRSGSGGEQYF. The CDR3 DNA reads as TGTGCCAGCACACGAAGCGGGTCAGGAGGGGAGCAGTACTTC.

The chain combines TRBV28 with TRBJ2-4; 7 bases fit TRBD1. CDR1 and CDR2 from the germline V gene are MDHEN and SYDVKM. Trimming cost V 5 bases and J 13 bases; bases outside gene matches: 20. This CDR3 contains 16 residues. The chain's CDR3 is CASSPGQPLLWGEQYF. The CDR3 nucleotides read TGTGCCAGCAGTCCGGGACAGCCCCTTTTATGGGGAGAGCAGTACTTC.

V usage is TRBV27 and J usage is TRBJ2-7; TRBD1 aligns across 7 bases. The CDR3 runs to 14 residues. Germline lookup yields CDR1 MNHEY and CDR2 SMNVEV (reference sequence). Trimming took 5 bases from V and 3 from J; bases not matched to a gene: 7. DNA for the CDR3: TGTGCCAGCAGTGGACAGGACTCGGGCTACGAGCAGTACTTC. The encoded protein is CASSGQDSGYEQYF.

This rearrangement joins TRBV7-3 to TRBJ2-1, with 12 bases that match TRBD2. In germline, CDR1 is SGHTA, CDR2 FQGTGA. J gave up 7 bases and V 3 bases, and 4 bases lay outside the gene matches. The CDR3 covers 15 residues. CDR3 protein: CASSFSSGRANEQFF. In DNA form, the CDR3 reads TGTGCCAGCAGCTTCTCTAGCGGGAGGGCAAATGAGCAGTTCTTC.

As to this clonotype: Given a much more abundant clone one base away, this may be a read error. The chain links TRBV3-1 to TRBJ2-5, with D uncertain. V lost 0 bases to trimming and J lost 7 bases, with 12 bases between them. The CDR3 sequence is 14 residues long. The germline CDR1 and CDR2 sequences are LGHDT and YNNKEL (reference sequence). CDR3 amino acids: CASSQDTLFGTQYF. The CDR3 coding sequence is TGTGCCAGCAGCCAAGATACCTTGTTCGGGACCCAGTACTTC.